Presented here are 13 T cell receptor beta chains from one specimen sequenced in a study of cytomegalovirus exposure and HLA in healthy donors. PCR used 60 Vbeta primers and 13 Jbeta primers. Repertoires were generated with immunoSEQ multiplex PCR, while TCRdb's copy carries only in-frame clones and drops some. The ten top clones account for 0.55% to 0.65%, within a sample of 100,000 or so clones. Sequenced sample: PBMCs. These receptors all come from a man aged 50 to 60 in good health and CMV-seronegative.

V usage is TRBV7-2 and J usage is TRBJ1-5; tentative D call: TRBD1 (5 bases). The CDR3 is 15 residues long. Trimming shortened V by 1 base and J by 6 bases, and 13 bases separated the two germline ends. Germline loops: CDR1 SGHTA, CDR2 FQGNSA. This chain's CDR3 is CASSLGWQGVQPQHF. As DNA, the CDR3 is TGTGCCAGCAGCTTAGGTTGGCAGGGTGTTCAGCCCCAGCATTTT.

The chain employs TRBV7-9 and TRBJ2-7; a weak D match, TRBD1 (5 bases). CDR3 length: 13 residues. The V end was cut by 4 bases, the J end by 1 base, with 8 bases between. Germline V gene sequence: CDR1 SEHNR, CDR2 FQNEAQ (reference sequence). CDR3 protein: CASSSGLSYEQYF. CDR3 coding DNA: TGTGCCAGCAGCTCAGGGTTGTCCTACGAGCAGTACTTC.

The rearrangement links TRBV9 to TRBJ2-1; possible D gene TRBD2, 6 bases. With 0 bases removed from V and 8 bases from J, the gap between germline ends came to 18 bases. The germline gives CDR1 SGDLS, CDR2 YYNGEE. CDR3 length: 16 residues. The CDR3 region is CASSVAEAGLRDEQFF. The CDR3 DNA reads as TGTGCCAGCAGCGTAGCCGAGGCGGGATTGCGCGATGAGCAGTTCTTC.

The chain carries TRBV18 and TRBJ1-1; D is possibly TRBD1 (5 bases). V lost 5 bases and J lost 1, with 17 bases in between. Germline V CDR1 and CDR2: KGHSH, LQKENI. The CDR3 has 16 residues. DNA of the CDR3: TGTGCCAGCTCAGCCTCGTGGGGAGGGGAGAACACTGAAGCTTTCTTT. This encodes CASSASWGGENTEAFF.

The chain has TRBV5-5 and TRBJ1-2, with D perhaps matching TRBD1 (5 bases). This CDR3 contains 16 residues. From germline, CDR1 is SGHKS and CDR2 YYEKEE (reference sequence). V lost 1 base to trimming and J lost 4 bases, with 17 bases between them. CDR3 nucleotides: TGTGCCAGCAGCTTGAATCCGGTGGAGGGGACCTATGGCTACACCTTC. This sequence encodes CASSLNPVEGTYGYTF.

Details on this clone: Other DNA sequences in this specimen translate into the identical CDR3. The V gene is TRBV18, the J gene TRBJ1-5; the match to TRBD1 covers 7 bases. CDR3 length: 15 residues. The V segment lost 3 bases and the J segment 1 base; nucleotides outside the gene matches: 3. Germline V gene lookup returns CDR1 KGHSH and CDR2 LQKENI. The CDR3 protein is CASSPSGGSNQPQHF. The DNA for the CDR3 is TGTGCCAGCTCACCTTCAGGGGGAAGCAATCAGCCCCAGCATTTT.

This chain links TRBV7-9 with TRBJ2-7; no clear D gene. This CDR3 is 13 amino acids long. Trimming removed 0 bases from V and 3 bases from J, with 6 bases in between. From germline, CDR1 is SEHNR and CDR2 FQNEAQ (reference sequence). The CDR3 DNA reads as TGTGCCAGCAGCTTAGCGTCCTTCTACGAGCAGTACTTC. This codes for CASSLASFYEQYF.

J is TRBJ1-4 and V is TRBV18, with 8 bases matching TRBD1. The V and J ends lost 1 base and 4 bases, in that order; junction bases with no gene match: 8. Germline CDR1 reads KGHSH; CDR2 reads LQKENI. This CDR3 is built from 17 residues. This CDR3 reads CASSPLPGGDVNEKLFF. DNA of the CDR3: TGTGCCAGCTCACCACTCCCAGGGGGCGATGTTAATGAAAAACTGTTTTTT.

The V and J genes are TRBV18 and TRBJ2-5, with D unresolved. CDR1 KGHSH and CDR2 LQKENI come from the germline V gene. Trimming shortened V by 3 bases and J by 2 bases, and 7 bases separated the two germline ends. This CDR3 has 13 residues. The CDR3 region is CASSPAGQETQYF. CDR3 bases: TGTGCCAGCTCACCGGCAGGACAAGAGACCCAGTACTTC.

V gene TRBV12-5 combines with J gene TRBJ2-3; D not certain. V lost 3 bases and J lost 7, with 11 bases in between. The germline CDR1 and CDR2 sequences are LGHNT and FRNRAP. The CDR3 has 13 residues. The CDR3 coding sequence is TGTGCTAGTGGTTTACCAGCGACTCATACGCAGTATTTT. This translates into CASGLPATHTQYF.

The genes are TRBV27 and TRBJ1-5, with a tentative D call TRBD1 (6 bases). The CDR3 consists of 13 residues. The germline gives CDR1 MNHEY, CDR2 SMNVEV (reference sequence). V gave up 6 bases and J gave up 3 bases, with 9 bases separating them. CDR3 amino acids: CASRGHLNQPQHF. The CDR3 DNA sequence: TGTGCCAGCAGGGGACACCTCAATCAGCCCCAGCATTTT.

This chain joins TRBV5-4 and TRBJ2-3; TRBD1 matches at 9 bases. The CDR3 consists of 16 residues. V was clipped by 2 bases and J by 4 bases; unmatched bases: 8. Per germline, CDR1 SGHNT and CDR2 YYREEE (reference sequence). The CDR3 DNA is TGTGCCAGCAGCTTATCTGGGACAGGGAGGGCAGATACGCAGTATTTT. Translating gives CASSLSGTGRADTQYF.

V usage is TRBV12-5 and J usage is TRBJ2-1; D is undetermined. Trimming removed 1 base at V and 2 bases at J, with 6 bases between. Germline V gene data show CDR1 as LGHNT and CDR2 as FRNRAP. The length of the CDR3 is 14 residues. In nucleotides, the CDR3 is TGTGCTAGTGGTTTGGACATAACCTACAATGAGCAGTTCTTC. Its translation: CASGLDITYNEQFF.